The rows below give T cell receptor beta chains drawn from one sample of a study of T cell responses to AZD1222 COVID-19 vaccine. Clones were read by immunoSEQ multiplex PCR, and TCRdb kept only the in-frame ones, dropping some. Counted here are approximately 140,000 clones, 85% to 95% occurring once; the ten biggest clones make up 0.91%. Sequences were derived from peripheral blood, sampled on day 0 of MenACWY control vaccination. The receptors were sampled from an adult in good health. CDR3s include the opening cysteine and the closing phenylalanine or tryptophan. Each record gives: V gene, D gene, clone size, J gene, CDR3 protein, CDR3 DNA. D genes are given only for firm matches. Size values are once, few and many counts, or a class for expanded clones, and some rows have none.

V: TRBV7-9; D: TRBD1; size: NA; J: TRBJ2-7; CDR3: CASSLLRDRGRHEQYF; DNA: TGTGCCAGCAGCTTGCTCCGGGACAGGGGTCGCCACGAGCAGTACTTC
V: TRBV7-6; D: NA; size: NA; J: TRBJ1-1; CDR3: CASSPRKGHVTEAFF; DNA: TGTGCCAGCAGCCCCAGGAAGGGACATGTTACTGAAGCTTTCTTT
V: TRBV3-1/TRBV3-2; D: TRBD1; size: NA; J: TRBJ1-5; CDR3: CASSPGTDDQPQHF; DNA: TGTGCCAGCAGCCCCGGGACAGACGATCAGCCCCAGCATTTT
V: TRBV19; D: NA; size: NA; J: TRBJ1-4; CDR3: CASSTKRGEKLFF; DNA: TGTGCCAGTAGTACGAAACGGGGTGAAAAACTGTTTTTT
V: TRBV6-1; D: NA; size: NA; J: TRBJ1-1; CDR3: CASREGGRTEAFF; DNA: TGTGCCAGCAGGGAAGGAGGGCGCACTGAAGCTTTCTTT
V: TRBV29-1; D: NA; size: NA; J: TRBJ2-1; CDR3: CSVQDRQYNEQFF; DNA: TGCAGCGTGCAGGATCGGCAGTACAATGAGCAGTTCTTC
V: TRBV5-4; D: TRBD1; size: once; J: TRBJ2-1; CDR3: CASSLFGTGGNNEQFF; DNA: TGTGCCAGCAGCCTATTCGGGACAGGGGGAAACAATGAGCAGTTCTTC
V: TRBV19; D: NA; size: NA; J: TRBJ1-4; CDR3: CASSHTGNSAEKLFF; DNA: TGTGCCAGTAGTCATACAGGGAACTCGGCTGAAAAACTGTTTTTT
V: TRBV4-3; D: NA; size: NA; J: TRBJ2-5; CDR3: CASSQDILETQYF; DNA: TGCGCCAGCAGCCAAGATATCCTAGAGACCCAGTACTTC
V: TRBV5-1; D: NA; size: NA; J: TRBJ1-5; CDR3: CASSLVGAGGQPQHF; DNA: TGCGCCAGCAGCTTGGTGGGGGCGGGCGGTCAGCCCCAGCATTTT